The present T cell receptor beta chain was sequenced within a study of blood T cell repertoires in COVID-19. Per the authors' pipeline: Estimates of nucleated cell counts were drawn from the amplification of reference gene primers. Produced via immunoSEQ multiplex PCR; TCRdb's table is partial and in-frame only. V and J calls and clone size are given by that table; D and trimming were obtained from the DNA. The sample lists roughly 280,000 clones, 85% to 90% occurring once. Participant ages covered about 18 to 89 years across about 22 US areas. Assignment of participants to cohorts was predicated upon participant-reported clinical history. Recovered status applied to Cohort 3 donors who had two consecutive negative PCRs. It also applied to those with clearance or with symptom resolution. This CDR3 comprises 13 residues. From germline, CDR1 is DFQATT and CDR2 SNEGSKA (reference sequence). The ends were cut back, 3 bases at V and 7 bases at J, with 10 bases in the middle.

The J gene is TRBJ1-6, the V gene TRBV20-1; D remains ambiguous. The sequence was obtained from a woman under 30 who had recovered from COVID-19. The material sequenced was PBMCs or T cells enriched from blood (not recorded which). The CDR3 region is CSASGRLNSPLHF. The DNA for the CDR3 is TGCAGTGCTAGTGGGCGGCTGAATTCACCCCTCCACTTT.